This T cell receptor (beta chain) emerged from a study of a mutant IDH1 vaccine in newly diagnosed glioma. This CDR3 has 14 amino acids. Trimming took 4 bases from V and 4 from J, leaving 11 bases between them. CDR1 SGHNT and CDR2 YYREEE come from the germline V gene (reference sequence). The table came from immunoSEQ multiplex PCR; TCRdb's copy has only in-frame clones and leaves some out. Of over 25,000 clones in the sample, 75% to 90% were seen once. This clone was recorded once. The antigen remains unidentified. Time point denoted: week 5, during vaccination. Each vaccine dose was 300 ug of mutant IDH1 20-mer peptide, with topical imiquimod.

The chain uses TRBV5-4 and TRBJ1-4; maybe TRBD1 (6 bases). The source is a woman in her thirties or forties with glioma. Some clones in this sample may be carry-over from other donors' samples. Sample: peripheral blood mononuclear cells (PBMCs), taken from a glioma patient whose treatment included an IDH1 peptide vaccine. The CDR3: CASSEDSGNEKLFF. CDR3 bases: TGTGCCAGCAGCGAGGACAGCGGTAATGAAAAACTGTTTTTT.